This T cell receptor beta chain was captured by sequencing in a study of blood T cell repertoires in COVID-19. Study summary: From the United States, Italy and Spain came samples of acute and convalescent COVID-19. Sample material is recorded as cDNA or gDNA derived from T cells, B-cell-depleted T cells, or PBMCs.

The authors' processing: Amplification from reference gene primers served as the basis for estimated nucleated cell counts. The repertoire was sequenced with immunoSEQ multiplex PCR; TCRdb's copy has only in-frame clones and lacks some. That table is the source of V, J and clone size, and D and trimming were worked out from the DNA. The sample yields some 140,000 clones, roughly 80% seen once. This CDR3 region has 16 residues. V lost 4 bases and J lost 3; bases outside the gene matches: 9. Germline V gives CDR1 MNHEY, CDR2 SVGEGT. Material: peripheral blood. The chain carries TRBV6-2 or TRBV6-3 and TRBJ2-1, with 7 bases lining up with TRBD2. This clonotype was sampled from a woman aged 80 or older with acute or convalescent COVID-19. The CDR3, as DNA: TGTGCCAGCAGTTCCCACCGGGGGGTCCGCTACAATGAGCAGTTCTTC. Its protein product is CASSSHRGVRYNEQFF.